This is a list of T cell receptor beta chains from one sample in a study of cytomegalovirus exposure and HLA in healthy donors. This table comes from immunoSEQ multiplex PCR, and its TCRdb copy is limited to in-frame clones, with some not included. Of 100,000 or so clones in the sample, 55% to 65% were seen once. Material for sequencing was PBMCs. The source of these receptors is a man aged 25 to 45 in good health and CMV-seropositive. The CDR3 runs from the conserved cysteine through the conserved F or W. D genes are given only for firm matches. A clone size is listed for some rows: how often the clone was seen (once, few, many), or a class if it is expanded.

cdr3_aa cdr3_nt clone_size j_call d_call v_call
CASWDRNTEAFF TGTGCCAGCTGGGACAGAAACACTGAAGCTTTCTTT - TRBJ1-1 TRBD1 TRBV6-1
CASRRRGANTGELFF TGTGCCAGCAGGCGTCGGGGGGCGAACACCGGGGAGCTGTTTTTT - TRBJ2-2 TRBD2 TRBV5-4
CSHRGAVTNYSNQPQHF TGCAGTCACCGGGGGGCGGTCACCAATTATAGCAATCAGCCCCAGCATTTT - TRBJ1-5 - TRBV29-1
CASSVGILAGHEQYF TGTGCCAGCAGCGTGGGGATTCTAGCGGGGCACGAGCAGTACTTC once TRBJ2-7 TRBD2 TRBV11-2
CASSLSGGAYEQYF TGTGCCAGCAGTCTTAGCGGGGGGGCGTACGAGCAGTACTTC - TRBJ2-7 TRBD2 TRBV11-2
CASSPVGLAGPQDQYF TGCGCCAGCAGCCCAGTTGGTCTAGCGGGCCCGCAGGACCAGTACTTC once TRBJ2-5 TRBD2 TRBV4-1
CASSLAGASYEQYF TGTGCCAGCAGTTTAGCCGGTGCATCCTACGAGCAGTACTTC - TRBJ2-7 - TRBV27
CASSLAGYEQYF TGTGCCAGCAGTTTAGCAGGCTACGAGCAGTACTTC few TRBJ2-7 - TRBV27
CAIRQSEALDNNEQFF TGTGCCATCCGACAGAGTGAGGCTCTTGACAACAATGAGCAGTTCTTC - TRBJ2-1 - TRBV10-3
CASRIQGNTNSPLHF TGTGCCAGCAGAATCCAGGGGAATACTAATTCACCCCTCCACTTT - TRBJ1-6 - TRBV27
CASSYTRDTEAFF TGTGCCAGCAGTTATACGAGGGACACTGAAGCTTTCTTT few TRBJ1-1 - TRBV6-5
CASSRKLGTGSFGELFF TGTGCCAGCAGCCGGAAGTTAGGGACAGGGTCTTTCGGGGAGCTGTTTTTT - TRBJ2-2 TRBD1 TRBV5-6
CVSSLGQGNGYEQYF TGTGTCAGCAGCTTAGGACAGGGGAATGGGTACGAGCAGTACTTC - TRBJ2-7 TRBD1 TRBV9
CASSRGGSGTYEQYF TGTGCCAGTAGTAGGGGGGGCTCGGGGACCTACGAGCAGTACTTC few TRBJ2-7 - TRBV19
CASSYPNSRTNQPQHF TGTGCCAGCAGTTACCCGAATTCTCGGACAAATCAGCCCCAGCATTTT few TRBJ1-5 - TRBV6-6
CASSTYRGTNEKLFF TGTGCCAGTAGTACCTACAGGGGAACTAATGAAAAACTGTTTTTT - TRBJ1-4 TRBD1 TRBV19
CASSLNRVLQETQYF TGTGCCAGCAGCCTCAACAGGGTACTTCAAGAGACCCAGTACTTC few TRBJ2-5 - TRBV7-8
CASSHYGDLDTQYF TGTGCCAGCAGCCACTATGGGGACTTGGATACGCAGTATTTT once TRBJ2-3 - TRBV4-2
CASSQQGFSDQPQHF TGTGCCAGCAGCCAACAGGGTTTCTCGGATCAGCCCCAGCATTTT - TRBJ1-5 - TRBV5-5
CASSLVVAGGREQFF TGTGCCAGCAGCTTAGTGGTAGCGGGGGGGAGAGAGCAGTTCTTC - TRBJ2-1 TRBD2 TRBV11-2
CASSPRTDNQPQHF TGTGCCAGCAGTCCACGGACAGACAATCAGCCCCAGCATTTT - TRBJ1-5 - TRBV6-5
CASSLIGGPPYNEQFF TGTGCCAGCAGCTTGATCGGGGGGCCCCCTTACAATGAGCAGTTCTTC once TRBJ2-1 - TRBV14
CASSERPGQGYNEQFF TGTGCCAGCAGCGAGCGGCCGGGACAGGGCTACAATGAGCAGTTCTTC - TRBJ2-1 TRBD1 TRBV7-2
CASSIGRSTEAFF TGTGCCAGTAGTATTGGCAGATCCACTGAAGCTTTCTTT - TRBJ1-1 - TRBV19
CASSLWTSGAHNEQFF TGCGCCAGCAGCTTATGGACTAGCGGGGCTCACAATGAGCAGTTCTTC few TRBJ2-1 TRBD2 TRBV4-1
CASKENVGTDTQYF TGCGCCAGCAAAGAGAATGTGGGCACAGATACGCAGTATTTT once TRBJ2-3 - TRBV5-1
CASSLETGQYGYTF TGTGCCAGCAGCTTAGAGACAGGGCAATATGGCTACACCTTC - TRBJ1-2 TRBD1 TRBV7-9
CASSPMGVSGELFF TGTGCCAGCAGCCCCATGGGCGTTAGCGGGGAGCTGTTTTTT - TRBJ2-2 - TRBV7-3
CASSVEPSGPYEQYF TGTGCCAGCAGCGTAGAGCCTAGCGGGCCTTACGAGCAGTACTTC few TRBJ2-7 TRBD2 TRBV9
CASSVEGTSKSEQYF TGTGCCAGCAGCGTAGAAGGAACTAGCAAGTCCGAGCAGTACTTC - TRBJ2-7 - TRBV9
CASSPTGEGSPLHF TGTGCCAGCAGCCCTACAGGGGAAGGCTCACCCCTCCACTTT once TRBJ1-6 TRBD1 TRBV7-8
CASSSQGQETQYF TGTGCCAGCTCATCTCAGGGGCAAGAGACCCAGTACTTC few TRBJ2-5 - TRBV18
CASSRAGPNQPQHF TGTGCCAGCTCCCGGGCAGGGCCGAATCAGCCCCAGCATTTT - TRBJ1-5 - TRBV7-9
CASSLGGRGPKNIQYF TGTGCCAGCAGCTTGGGGGGCAGGGGACCCAAAAACATTCAGTACTTC - TRBJ2-4 - TRBV5-4
CASSSTAGGSSGYTF TGTGCCAGCAGTTCTACCGCAGGGGGTAGCTCTGGCTACACCTTC once TRBJ1-2 TRBD1 TRBV6-6
CASSLARGSGGNQPQHF TGTGCCAGCAGCTTAGCGCGGGGGAGCGGGGGCAATCAGCCCCAGCATTTT - TRBJ1-5 - TRBV7-8
CASSRLAGSYNEQFF TGTGCCAGTAGTAGACTAGCGGGCTCCTACAATGAGCAGTTCTTC - TRBJ2-1 TRBD2 TRBV19
CASRRATGTICYEQYF TGTGCCAGCAGACGCGCAACCGGGACAATCTGCTACGAGCAGTACTTC - TRBJ2-7 - TRBV21-1
CASSERGAREQYF TGTGCCAGCAGTGAACGGGGGGCGCGGGAGCAGTACTTC few TRBJ2-7 - TRBV6-1
CASSYGAGTGELFF TGTGCCAGCAGTTACGGAGCCGGCACCGGGGAGCTGTTTTTT - TRBJ2-2 - TRBV6-5
CASSDPGQGLRNEQFF TGTGCCAGCAGCGATCCGGGACAGGGTTTGAGGAATGAGCAGTTCTTC - TRBJ2-1 TRBD1 TRBV7-2
CASSLGRPNTEAFF TGCGCCAGCAGCTTGGGCAGGCCCAACACTGAAGCTTTCTTT - TRBJ1-1 - TRBV5-1
CASSYSPDQPQHF TGTGCCAGCAGTTACTCGCCGGATCAGCCCCAGCATTTT - TRBJ1-5 - TRBV6-5
CASSVDSSNQPQHF TGTGCCAGCAGCGTAGACAGTAGCAATCAGCCCCAGCATTTT few TRBJ1-5 - TRBV9
CASSLEVGVYEQYF TGCGCCAGCAGCTTGGAGGTGGGAGTCTACGAGCAGTACTTC - TRBJ2-7 - TRBV5-1
CSVEWQQETQYF TGCAGCGTTGAATGGCAGCAAGAGACCCAGTACTTC - TRBJ2-5 - TRBV29-1
CASSFRWTGHLYEQYF TGTGCCAGCAGCTTTAGGTGGACGGGACACCTCTACGAGCAGTACTTC - TRBJ2-7 - TRBV11-2
CASSQEPLAGREYNEQFF TGCGCCAGCAGCCAAGAGCCCCTCGCAGGGAGGGAGTACAATGAGCAGTTCTTC - TRBJ2-1 TRBD2 TRBV4-1
CAEARGQGNGYTF TGTGCCGAGGCGAGGGGACAGGGGAATGGCTACACCTTC - TRBJ1-2 TRBD1 TRBV19
CASSTGTGNYNEQFF TGTGCCAGCAGTACCGGGACAGGGAATTACAATGAGCAGTTCTTC - TRBJ2-1 TRBD1 TRBV6-1